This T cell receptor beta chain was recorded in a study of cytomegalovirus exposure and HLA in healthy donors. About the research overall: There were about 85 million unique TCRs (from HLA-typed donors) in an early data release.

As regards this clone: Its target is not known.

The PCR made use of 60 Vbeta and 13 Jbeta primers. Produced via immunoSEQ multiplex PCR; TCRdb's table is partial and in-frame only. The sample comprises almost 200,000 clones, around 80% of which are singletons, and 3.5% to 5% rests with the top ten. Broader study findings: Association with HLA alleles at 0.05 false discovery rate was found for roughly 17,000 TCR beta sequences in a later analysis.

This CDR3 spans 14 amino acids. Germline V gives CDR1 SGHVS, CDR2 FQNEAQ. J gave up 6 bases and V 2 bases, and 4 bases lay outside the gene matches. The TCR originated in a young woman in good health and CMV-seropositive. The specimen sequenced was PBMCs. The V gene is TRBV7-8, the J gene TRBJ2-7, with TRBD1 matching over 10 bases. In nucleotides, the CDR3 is TGTGCCAGCAGCTTAAGGACAGGGGGTGGCGAGCAGTACTTC. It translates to CASSLRTGGGEQYF.